This T cell receptor beta chain came from a study of shared clonotypes between healthy human individuals. Study in general: Sampling drew on donors who were a couple of women and a few men aged 18 to 49. Three plates each covered CD4 naive and memory; CD8 naive two, CD8 memory one. The study, taken as a whole, reports: The small donor group covered limited genetic and exposure diversity. Sampling was confined to blood; repertoires within tissues likely differ.

This clone is a singleton in its sample. Antigen specificity is unknown. Only in-frame clones appear in the TCRdb table, and some are missing; sequencing was by immunoSEQ multiplex PCR. The sample yields millions of clones, approximately 93% seen once. Sequencing was carried out using naive CD4+ T cells from PBMCs. As to subset: CD45RA+ positively selected. This TCR was recovered from a young man in good health. Some clones in this sample may be carry-over from other donors' samples.

The CDR3 DNA reads as TGTGCCAGCAGTTCAGGTAGGGCCTCACGCCCTACCTACGAGCAGTACTTC. This gives the protein CASSSGRASRPTYEQYF. The rearrangement links TRBV28 to TRBJ2-7, with D unclear. Germline CDR1 and CDR2: MDHEN and SYDVKM. Deletions cut 4 bases from V and 2 bases from J, with 21 bases between. CDR3 length: 17 amino acids.